These T cell receptor beta chains were read from a single sample in a study of cytotoxic CD8 clonotypes in ibrutinib-treated CLL. The repertoire was sequenced with immunoSEQ multiplex PCR; TCRdb's copy has only in-frame clones and lacks some. Of 150,000 to 200,000 clones in the sample, over 75% were seen once. Sequencing was performed on PBMCs, taken at disease progression, from a patient treated with ibrutinib. These receptor sequences come from a human donor with chronic lymphocytic leukemia. The CDR3 runs from the conserved cysteine through the conserved F or W. The D gene is left open where the match is weak. Only some rows state a clone size, as once, few, many or a class for expanded clones.

j_gene,abundance,v_gene,len,d_gene,CDR3nt,CDR3aa
TRBJ2-7,once,TRBV9,14,.,TGTGCCAGCAGCCCCCGACTAGACCGCTACGAGCAGTACTTC,CASSPRLDRYEQYF
TRBJ2-2,.,TRBV2,16,.,TGTGCCAGCGCCCTAGTTAGGGCAGAGAACACCGGGGAGCTGTTTTTT,CASALVRAENTGELFF
TRBJ2-5,once,TRBV5-6,14,.,TGTGCCAGCAGCTTGGCTGGCAGGGAAGAGACCCAGTACTTC,CASSLAGREETQYF
TRBJ2-7,once,TRBV7-3,15,TRBD2,TGTGCCAGCAGCTTAACCTGGACACCAGCGGGGGAGCAGTACTTC,CASSLTWTPAGEQYF
TRBJ2-5,.,TRBV4-3,15,TRBD1,TGCGCCAGCAGCCAGGAACGGACAGGTCAGGAGACCCAGTACTTC,CASSQERTGQETQYF
TRBJ1-5,.,TRBV13,15,.,TGTGCCAGCAGTCGGAGGGTTATAGGAGATCAGCCCCAGCATTTT,CASSRRVIGDQPQHF
TRBJ2-2,.,TRBV6-5,15,.,TGTGCCAGCAGTTACACAGGGTCGGACACCGGGGAGCTGTTTTTT,CASSYTGSDTGELFF
TRBJ1-5,.,TRBV7-2,16,.,TGTGCCAGCAGCCTAGGGGGGAACAGGGCCAGTCAGCCCCAGCATTTT,CASSLGGNRASQPQHF
TRBJ2-5,.,TRBV28,14,TRBD2,TGTGCCAGCAGGGTAGCGGGAGCTATAGAGACCCAGTACTTC,CASRVAGAIETQYF
TRBJ2-4,.,TRBV4-2,14,.,TGTGCCAGCAGCCAAACAGGCCCGGGGAACATTCAGTACTTC,CASSQTGPGNIQYF
TRBJ1-2,.,TRBV9,14,TRBD1,TGTGCCAGCAGCACCCGGACAGGGTATGGGGGCTACACCTTC,CASSTRTGYGGYTF
TRBJ2-2,.,TRBV7-3,13,.,TGTGCCAGCAGCCGGACAGGCGGGGCAGGGCTGTTTTTT,CASSRTGGAGLFF
TRBJ2-3,.,TRBV6-6,15,.,TGTGCCAGCAGTTATTATAAGGTGGGTACAGATACGCAGTATTTT,CASSYYKVGTDTQYF
TRBJ2-2,.,TRBV7-2,16,.,TGTGCCAGCAGCTTAGGGCTAGCGCGGAACACCGGGGAGCTGTTTTTT,CASSLGLARNTGELFF
TRBJ1-4,.,TRBV4-1,18,TRBD1,TGCGCCAGCAGCTCCAAAACAGGGGGACCTAGGGCTAATGAAAAACTGTTTTTT,CASSSKTGGPRANEKLFF
TRBJ1-1,.,TRBV27,14,.,TGTGCCAGCAGTCCAAGACCAACGGGGACTGAAGCTTTCTTT,CASSPRPTGTEAFF
TRBJ1-1,.,TRBV6-1,15,.,TGTGCCAGCAGTGATTGGGGCAGCATGAACACTGAAGCTTTCTTT,CASSDWGSMNTEAFF
TRBJ1-3,once,TRBV7-9,17,.,TGTGCCACCCAAAGGCCCGCCAGCCCGTACTCTGGAAACACCATATATTTT,CATQRPASPYSGNTIYF
TRBJ2-6,.,TRBV7-3,19,.,TGTGCCAGCAGCTTAAGGCCGGGGGGCGCATTATCTGGGGCCAACGTCCTGACTTTC,CASSLRPGGALSGANVLTF
TRBJ2-1,.,TRBV7-3,13,.,TGTGCCAGCAGCCTGACAGATTACAATGAGCAGTTCTTC,CASSLTDYNEQFF
TRBJ2-3,.,TRBV4-1,16,TRBD1,TGCGCCAGCAGCCTATGGACAGGGGAAAGGACAGATACGCAGTATTTT,CASSLWTGERTDTQYF
TRBJ1-4,.,TRBV6-1,16,.,TGTGCCAGCAGTGATGTGAGGCAGGGCCCTAATGAAAAACTGTTTTTT,CASSDVRQGPNEKLFF
TRBJ2-6,once,TRBV20-1,11,.,TGCAGTGTTTCTGGGGCCAACGTCCTGACTTTC,CSVSGANVLTF
TRBJ1-5,.,TRBV2,12,TRBD1,TGTGCCAGCAAAGACAGGGCACAGCCCCAGCATTTT,CASKDRAQPQHF
TRBJ2-5,.,TRBV6-1,14,TRBD1,TGTGCCAGCAGGCCCAGGGGGCGCGTGGAGACCCAGTACTTC,CASRPRGRVETQYF
TRBJ2-7,.,TRBV2,9,.,TGTGCCAGCGGGTACGAGCAGTACTTC,CASGYEQYF
TRBJ2-5,.,TRBV10-3,14,TRBD1,TGTGCCATCAGTGAAGGGGACAGTCGGAAGACCCAGTACTTC,CAISEGDSRKTQYF
TRBJ1-2,.,TRBV19,13,.,TGTGCCAGTAGAGATCTGGGGTCTAGGGGCTACACCTTC,CASRDLGSRGYTF
TRBJ1-2,.,TRBV7-3,15,TRBD1,TGTGCCAGCAGGCCGGGGACAGGGAAGGACTATGGCTACACCTTC,CASRPGTGKDYGYTF
TRBJ1-1,few,TRBV12-5,15,.,TGTGCTAGTGGTTCCGTGCGGGCCCCGAACACTGAAGCTTTCTTT,CASGSVRAPNTEAFF
TRBJ2-2,.,TRBV10-1,15,TRBD2,TGCGCCTCCCAAACGGCGGGAGGGAACACCGGGGAGCTGTTTTTT,CASQTAGGNTGELFF
TRBJ2-3,.,TRBV6-1,15,TRBD2,TGTGCCAGCAGGATGGGGACTAGCGGCACAGATACGCAGTATTTT,CASRMGTSGTDTQYF
TRBJ1-2,.,TRBV5-1,13,.,TGCGCCAGCAGTCCGGGGGCTAACTATGGCTACACCTTC,CASSPGANYGYTF
TRBJ2-3,.,TRBV25-1,12,.,TGTGCCAGCTCCAGTACCACAGATACGCAGTATTTT,CASSSTTDTQYF
TRBJ2-3,.,TRBV5-1,17,TRBD1,TGCGCCAGCAGCTTGGCCACAGGGGGCGTCGGCACAGATACGCAGTATTTT,CASSLATGGVGTDTQYF
TRBJ1-1,once,TRBV4-1,17,TRBD1,TGCGCCAGCAGCCAAGAGGGCAGGGGGGGATGGGGCACTGAAGCTTTCTTT,CASSQEGRGGWGTEAFF
TRBJ2-1,.,TRBV6-4,14,TRBD2,TGTGCCAGCAGCCTAGCGGGAGGCCAATCCGAGCAGTTCTTC,CASSLAGGQSEQFF
TRBJ1-1,.,TRBV4-3,14,.,TGCGCCAGCAGCCTAATGAGGGGAAGCACTGAAGCTTTCTTT,CASSLMRGSTEAFF